These 3 T cell receptor beta chains were sequenced from one sample in a study of blood T cell repertoires in COVID-19. Profiled with immunoSEQ multiplex PCR; TCRdb holds only in-frame clones, not every one. The repertoire holds roughly 220,000 clones, with 80% as singletons. The sequencing sample was made of PBMCs or T cells enriched from blood (not recorded which). These receptors all stem from a man aged 30 to 45 with acute COVID-19.

V and J are TRBV19 and TRBJ2-7; D perhaps matches TRBD1 (5 bases). The germline CDR1 and CDR2 sequences are LNHDA and SQIVND (reference sequence). The germline V and J ends were trimmed by 4 bases and 2 bases, with 21 bases remaining between them. The CDR3 is 17 residues long. The CDR3 here is CASSKRQSSLKTYEQYF. As DNA, the CDR3 is TGTGCCAGTAGTAAACGACAGTCCTCACTAAAAACCTACGAGCAGTACTTC.

As regards this clone: This CDR3 is also generated by other DNA sequences in the sample. V gene TRBV5-1 combines with J gene TRBJ2-1; 9 positions agree with TRBD1. V shed 0 bases, J shed 5 bases, and the junction held 3 bases outside the gene matches. The germline CDR1 and CDR2 sequences are SGHRS and YFSETQ. The length of the CDR3 is 15 residues. Here the CDR3 DNA reads TGCGCCAGCAGCTTGGTACAGGGGGCCAACAATGAGCAGTTCTTC. This gives the protein CASSLVQGANNEQFF.

The CDR3 protein is CASSVSGQNSPLHF. The CDR3 DNA sequence: TGTGCCAGCAGCGTAAGTGGGCAGAATTCACCCCTCCACTTT. The rearrangement joins TRBV9 to TRBJ1-6; no definite D call. Trimming left V 1 base short and J 7 bases short, with 9 bases between. This CDR3 has 14 amino acids. Germline V gene data show CDR1 as SGDLS and CDR2 as YYNGEE.